This is a list of T cell receptor beta chains from one sample in a study of T cells in Graves' hyperthyroidism and ophthalmopathy. TCRdb used MiXCR to reprocess the multiplex PCR reads, holding one entry per CDR3 protein. The sample contains 250,000 to 300,000 distinct CDR3 sequences, around 20% of which appear only once. Sequencing was performed on blood. The receptors here all came from a man in his forties or fifties with Graves' ophthalmopathy. The CDR3 runs from the conserved cysteine through the conserved F or W. D genes are given only for firm matches. Size is omitted from some rows. Given values are once, few, many or a class for expanded clones.

j_call | clone_size | v_call | d_call | cdr3_nt | cdr3_aa
TRBJ1-5 | NA | TRBV6-1 | TRBD1 | TGTGCCAGCAGTTATACGACAGGGGTGCGGCAGCCCCAGCATTTT | CASSYTTGVRQPQHF
TRBJ2-3 | few | TRBV6-1 | TRBD1 | TGTGCCAGCAGCGCAGGGACAGGCACAGATACGCAGTATTTT | CASSAGTGTDTQYF
TRBJ2-3 | NA | TRBV5-1 | NA | TGCGCCAGCAGCTCACAGACAGCTAGCACAGATACGCAGTATTTT | CASSSQTASTDTQYF
TRBJ2-2 | NA | TRBV18 | NA | TGTGCCAGCTCACCGTTGGCGACTAACACCGGGGAGCTGTTTTTT | CASSPLATNTGELFF
TRBJ2-1 | many | TRBV5-1 | TRBD2 | TGCGCCAGCAGCAAGACTAGCGGGAGGAACAATGAGCAGTTCTTC | CASSKTSGRNNEQFF
TRBJ1-2 | NA | TRBV29-1 | NA | TGCAGCGTTGAAGATCCCCCACTTACTAACTATGGCTACACCTTC | CSVEDPPLTNYGYTF
TRBJ2-3 | few | TRBV5-1 | NA | TGCGCCAGCACCATTGCGGGGAGAGGGCCCACAGATACGCAGTATTTT | CASTIAGRGPTDTQYF
TRBJ2-7 | NA | TRBV6-1 | TRBD2 | TGTGCCAGCAGTCGCAGGGAGGGGTATAACGAGCAGTACTTC | CASSRREGYNEQYF
TRBJ1-5 | many | TRBV30 | NA | TGTGCCTGGAGTGTAGCCGGGTCTAGCAATCAGCCCCAGCATTTT | CAWSVAGSSNQPQHF
TRBJ1-1 | many | TRBV7-9 | NA | TGTGCCAGCAGTCCCCCTCTGAACACTGAAGCTTTCTTT | CASSPPLNTEAFF
TRBJ1-2 | NA | TRBV19 | NA | TGTGCCAGTAAGCGGGATCAGGGGAACTATGGCTACACCTTC | CASKRDQGNYGYTF
TRBJ2-7 | few | TRBV18 | NA | TGTGCCAGCTCACCACCCGAGTTCTACGAGCAGTACTTC | CASSPPEFYEQYF
TRBJ2-5 | many | TRBV20-1 | NA | TGCAGTGCTCTACCTCAGGGAAGGGAGACCCAGTACTTC | CSALPQGRETQYF
TRBJ2-7 | many | TRBV30 | NA | TGTGCCTGTAGCGGTGACTACGAGCAGTACTTC | CACSGDYEQYF
TRBJ2-7 | NA | TRBV28 | NA | TGTGCCAGCAGTTTATCAGGGAGGCAGTACTTC | CASSLSGRQYF
TRBJ2-7 | NA | TRBV12-3/TRBV12-4 | NA | TGTGCCAGCAGTTCCCGACCTATTGGGGCCTACGAGCAGTACTTC | CASSSRPIGAYEQYF
TRBJ2-5 | many | TRBV11-2 | TRBD2 | TGTGCCAGCAACTTCGACGCGGGGGGTGAGGAGACCCAGTACTTC | CASNFDAGGEETQYF
TRBJ2-4 | NA | TRBV13 | TRBD2 | TGTGCCAGCAGCTTAGAGGGGACTAGCGGGGCCCTAGCCAAAAACATTCAGTACTTC | CASSLEGTSGALAKNIQYF
TRBJ2-1 | many | TRBV9 | TRBD2 | TGTGCCAGCAGCGTAGGACTAGCGGGCTACAATGAGCAGTTCTTC | CASSVGLAGYNEQFF
TRBJ2-1 | NA | TRBV2 | NA | TGTGCCAGCAGTTCACTGGGGGTCGATGAGCAGTTCTTC | CASSSLGVDEQFF
TRBJ2-7 | few | TRBV13 | TRBD2 | TGTGCCAGCAGCCGAACCGGTAGCGGGAGATACGAGCAGTACTTC | CASSRTGSGRYEQYF
TRBJ2-2 | many | TRBV7-3 | TRBD1 | TGTGCCAGCAGCCAGACAGGGGCGGACACCGGGGAGCTGTTTTTT | CASSQTGADTGELFF
TRBJ2-7 | few | TRBV6-5 | NA | TGTGCCAGCAGTTACTCTAGCGAGAGTACCTACGAGCAGTACTTC | CASSYSSESTYEQYF
TRBJ2-3 | few | TRBV5-5 | NA | TGTGCCAGCAGCTTGACACACAGACTTTCTAGCACAGATACGCAGTATTTT | CASSLTHRLSSTDTQYF
TRBJ2-7 | many | TRBV7-3 | TRBD1 | TGTGCCAGCAGTTCGGGGACAGGTCGGAACGAGCAGTACTTC | CASSSGTGRNEQYF
TRBJ1-4 | many | TRBV20-1 | NA | TGCAGTGCTAGGGGGGGTCGGATCTTCGGAGAAAAACTGTTTTTT | CSARGGRIFGEKLFF
TRBJ1-1 | many | TRBV2 | TRBD1 | TGTGCCAGCAGTGAAATCGGGGACAGATTACTCACTGAAGCTTTCTTT | CASSEIGDRLLTEAFF
TRBJ2-3 | NA | TRBV5-6 | TRBD1 | TGTGCCAGCAGCTTAGTTCCGGGACAGGGGGCCGGAGATACGCAGTATTTT | CASSLVPGQGAGDTQYF
TRBJ1-2 | NA | TRBV28 | TRBD1 | TGTGCCAGCAGTTATTTCGGACAGGCCCTCTATGGCTACACCTTC | CASSYFGQALYGYTF
TRBJ1-5 | NA | TRBV27 | NA | TGTGCCAGCAGTCGAGACGGGAGCAATCAGCCCCAGCATTTT | CASSRDGSNQPQHF
TRBJ1-5 | many | TRBV12-3/TRBV12-4 | NA | TGTGCCAGCAGTTTTGCCGCAGGAAATCAGCCCCAGCATTTT | CASSFAAGNQPQHF
TRBJ2-3 | NA | TRBV6-2/TRBV6-3 | NA | TGTGCCAGCAGTTCCGAACCTCGGGCGCAGTATTTT | CASSSEPRAQYF
TRBJ2-2 | NA | TRBV29-1 | TRBD2 | TGCAGCGTTGAAGATGTGGCCGGGGGGTCGGTGACGGAGCTGTTTTTT | CSVEDVAGGSVTELFF
TRBJ2-7 | few | TRBV13 | NA | TGTGCCAGCAGCTCACAGGACATCGCCCGCTCCTACGAGCAGTACTTC | CASSSQDIARSYEQYF
TRBJ2-1 | NA | TRBV6-2/TRBV6-3 | NA | TGTGCCAGCAGTCTACTAGGTTTCCCTGAGCAGTTCTTC | CASSLLGFPEQFF
TRBJ2-1 | NA | TRBV7-2 | TRBD1 | TGTGCCAGCAGCGCCGGGGACAGGGGTCTTGAGCAGTTCTTC | CASSAGDRGLEQFF
TRBJ2-7 | NA | TRBV24-1 | TRBD1 | TGTGCCACCAGTGATCGACAGGGACCTTCGGACGAGCAGTACTTC | CATSDRQGPSDEQYF
TRBJ1-5 | few | TRBV20-1 | NA | TGCAGTGCTTGGGTAAGCAATCAGCCCCAGCATTTT | CSAWVSNQPQHF
TRBJ1-1 | NA | TRBV10-3 | NA | TGTGCCATCAGCTCTTTCGGACAGATATACACTGAAGCTTTCTTT | CAISSFGQIYTEAFF
TRBJ1-5 | many | TRBV3-1 | TRBD1 | TGTGCCAGCAGCCACTCGGGACAGGGGATTTATAGCAATCAGCCCCAGCATTTT | CASSHSGQGIYSNQPQHF